This paragraph reports one T cell receptor beta chain. V lost 5 bases to trimming and J lost 4 bases, with 24 bases between them. This CDR3 is built from 17 residues. CDR1 MDHEN and CDR2 SYDVKM come from the germline V gene. The sample comes from a study of T cell responses to AZD1222 COVID-19 vaccine. Libraries were prepared by immunoSEQ multiplex PCR; TCRdb keeps only in-frame clonotypes and omits some of them. There are 77,000 or so clones in the sample; around 90% occur only once, and under 35% lies in the top ten. The clonotype was recovered from an adult who received the AZD1222 COVID-19 vaccine. The chain is built from TRBV28 and TRBJ2-7; TRBD1 is a possible D gene (5 bases). Sample: peripheral blood, taken 28 days after the second AZD1222 dose. The CDR3 DNA is TGTGCCAGCAGTCCACAAGAAACAGGTTTCTCAAGTTACGAGCAGTACTTC. This gives the protein CASSPQETGFSSYEQYF.